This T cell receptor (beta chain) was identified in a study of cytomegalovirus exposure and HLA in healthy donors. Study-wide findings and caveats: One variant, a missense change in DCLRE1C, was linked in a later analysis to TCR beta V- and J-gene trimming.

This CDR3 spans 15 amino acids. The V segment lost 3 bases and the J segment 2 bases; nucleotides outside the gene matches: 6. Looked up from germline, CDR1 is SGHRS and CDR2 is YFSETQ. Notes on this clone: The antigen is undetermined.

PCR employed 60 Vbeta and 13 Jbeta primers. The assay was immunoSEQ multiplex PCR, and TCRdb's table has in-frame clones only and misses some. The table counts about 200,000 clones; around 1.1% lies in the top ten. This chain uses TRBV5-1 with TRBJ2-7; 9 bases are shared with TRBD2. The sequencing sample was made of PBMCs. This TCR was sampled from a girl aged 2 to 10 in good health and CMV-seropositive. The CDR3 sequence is CASSYLSGRTYEQYF. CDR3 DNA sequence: TGCGCCAGCAGCTACCTTAGCGGGAGAACCTACGAGCAGTACTTC.